A selection of T cell receptor beta chains follows, all from one sample in a study of T-cell memory formation after mild COVID-19. MiXCR, run by TCRdb on the 5' RACE reads, gives a single entry per CDR3 protein. Seen here are 150,000 to 200,000 distinct CDR3 sequences, about a fifth observed once, and the top ten hold under 25%. The source material was PBMCs or a T cell subset sorted from them (not recorded which). These receptor sequences come from an adult woman who had mild COVID-19 (a few samples of this study predate the infection). Cell type and time point are not known. Each CDR3 is given with its conserved first and last residue. Fields, in order: CDR3 protein, CDR3 DNA, V gene, D gene, clone size, J gene. The D gene is left open where the match is weak. Part of the rows lack a size; the others show once, few, many or a class for expanded clones.

CDR3: CASSPQSWNTEAFF
DNA: TGTGCCAGCAGTCCTCAGTCGTGGAACACTGAAGCTTTCTTT
V: TRBV27
D: .
size: .
J: TRBJ1-1

CDR3: CATSPGLGDTNTQYF
DNA: TGTGCCACCAGTCCCGGCCTTGGAGACACGAATACGCAGTATTTT
V: TRBV24-1
D: .
size: few
J: TRBJ2-3

CDR3: CATSSPQLGYTF
DNA: TGTGCCACCTCGTCCCCCCAGCTGGGCTACACCTTC
V: TRBV3-1
D: .
size: .
J: TRBJ1-2

CDR3: CASSRPTSPGELFF
DNA: TGTGCCAGCAGCAGACCGACTAGTCCCGGGGAGCTGTTTTTT
V: TRBV2
D: .
size: .
J: TRBJ2-2

CDR3: CASSSGNEQFF
DNA: TGTGCCAGCAGCTCGGGCAATGAGCAGTTCTTC
V: TRBV27
D: .
size: many
J: TRBJ2-1

CDR3: CSVDTNTEAFF
DNA: TGCAGCGTTGACACGAACACTGAAGCTTTCTTT
V: TRBV29-1
D: .
size: .
J: TRBJ1-1

CDR3: CASTQGVTDTQYF
DNA: TGTGCAAGCACCCAGGGGGTGACAGATACGCAGTATTTT
V: TRBV27
D: TRBD1
size: .
J: TRBJ2-3

CDR3: CSARYRDSLYEQYF
DNA: TGCAGTGCTAGATACCGGGACAGCCTCTACGAGCAGTACTTC
V: TRBV20-1
D: TRBD1
size: few
J: TRBJ2-7

CDR3: CSSSSGRSYNEQFF
DNA: TGCAGTTCCTCAAGCGGGAGGAGTTACAATGAGCAGTTCTTC
V: TRBV20-1
D: TRBD2
size: many
J: TRBJ2-1

CDR3: CASSLKIAGATGYNEQFF
DNA: TGTGCCAGCAGTTTGAAGATAGCGGGAGCTACCGGTTACAATGAGCAGTTCTTC
V: TRBV12-3/TRBV12-4
D: TRBD2
size: .
J: TRBJ2-1

CDR3: CASSTGEANYGYTF
DNA: TGTGCCAGCAGTACAGGGGAAGCTAACTATGGCTACACCTTC
V: TRBV27
D: TRBD1
size: few
J: TRBJ1-2

CDR3: CASSITRMSYEQYF
DNA: TGTGCCAGTAGTATAACTAGGATGTCCTACGAGCAGTACTTC
V: TRBV19
D: .
size: .
J: TRBJ2-7

CDR3: CSARDVEGSNTEAFF
DNA: TGCAGTGCTAGAGATGTGGAAGGTTCAAACACTGAAGCTTTCTTT
V: TRBV20-1
D: .
size: .
J: TRBJ1-1

CDR3: CASTPPLRGPNTEAFF
DNA: TGTGCCAGCACCCCTCCCCTGCGGGGGCCGAACACTGAAGCTTTCTTT
V: TRBV4-2
D: .
size: .
J: TRBJ1-1

CDR3: CASSLLGGNTIYF
DNA: TGTGCCAGCAGCTTATTAGGTGGAAACACCATATATTTT
V: TRBV7-9
D: .
size: few
J: TRBJ1-3

CDR3: CASSWDGLTIGRDEQFF
DNA: TGTGCCAGCAGCTGGGACGGACTAACAATTGGGCGAGATGAGCAGTTCTTC
V: TRBV11-2
D: .
size: .
J: TRBJ2-1

CDR3: CASSQDGGGASPLHF
DNA: TGCGCCAGCAGCCAAGATGGAGGGGGCGCTTCACCCCTCCACTTT
V: TRBV4-1
D: TRBD1
size: few
J: TRBJ1-6

CDR3: CSARDPPGRKNTEAFF
DNA: TGCAGTGCTAGAGACCCCCCCGGCAGAAAGAACACTGAAGCTTTCTTT
V: TRBV20-1
D: .
size: .
J: TRBJ1-1

CDR3: CASSGQTSGNNEQFF
DNA: TGTGCCAGCAGTGGCCAAACTAGCGGGAACAATGAGCAGTTCTTC
V: TRBV6-4
D: TRBD2
size: many
J: TRBJ2-1

CDR3: CASSLFGTEAFF
DNA: TGTGCCAGCAGCCTCTTTGGAACTGAAGCTTTCTTT
V: TRBV14
D: .
size: .
J: TRBJ1-1

CDR3: CASSYLGTSYGYTF
DNA: TGTGCCAGCAGTTACCTAGGGACATCTTATGGCTACACCTTC
V: TRBV6-2/TRBV6-3
D: .
size: .
J: TRBJ1-2

CDR3: CASSAGQGTYEQYF
DNA: TGTGCCAGCAGCGCGGGACAGGGAACCTACGAGCAGTACTTC
V: TRBV7-9
D: TRBD1
size: few
J: TRBJ2-7

CDR3: CASSLLVEGSYEQYF
DNA: TGTGCCAGCAGCTTGCTGGTCGAGGGGTCCTACGAGCAGTACTTC
V: TRBV5-4
D: .
size: .
J: TRBJ2-7

CDR3: CASSPQIGLAGSPQETQYF
DNA: TGTGCCAGCAGCCCCCAAATCGGACTAGCGGGGTCCCCCCAAGAGACCCAGTACTTC
V: TRBV7-8
D: TRBD2
size: few
J: TRBJ2-5

CDR3: CASSSGDRPGELFF
DNA: TGTGCCAGCAGTTCCGGCGACCGCCCCGGGGAGCTGTTTTTT
V: TRBV12-3/TRBV12-4
D: .
size: .
J: TRBJ2-2

CDR3: CASSEYPPSRGNTEAFF
DNA: TGTGCCAGCAGTGAATACCCCCCGTCGCGGGGGAACACTGAAGCTTTCTTT
V: TRBV25-1
D: .
size: .
J: TRBJ1-1

CDR3: CASTPGVSGNTIYF
DNA: TGTGCCAGCACCCCGGGTGTCTCTGGAAACACCATATATTTT
V: TRBV7-2
D: .
size: few
J: TRBJ1-3

CDR3: CASSLVGQGTNQPQHF
DNA: TGTGCCAGCAGCTTAGTCGGGCAGGGCACAAATCAGCCCCAGCATTTT
V: TRBV7-8
D: .
size: few
J: TRBJ1-5